These 27 T cell receptor beta chains originate from one sample sequenced in a study of blood T cell repertoires in COVID-19. Produced via immunoSEQ multiplex PCR; TCRdb's table is partial and in-frame only. The sample comprises 40,000 or so clones, 85% to 90% of which are singletons, and less than 30% rests with the top ten. The sequenced sample consisted of peripheral blood. The receptor set was obtained from a man aged 55-75 years with active or convalescent COVID-19.

The chain carries TRBV11-3 and TRBJ1-3, with D possibly matching TRBD1 (6 bases). Trimming took 8 bases from V and 0 from J, leaving 11 bases between them. CDR1 and CDR2 from the germline V gene are SGHNT and YENEEA. The CDR3 is 14 residues long. The DNA for the CDR3 is TGTGCCAGCGAAGGGGGTAGCTCTGGAAACACCATATATTTT. It is translated as CASEGGSSGNTIYF.

The V call is TRBV6-1, the J call TRBJ1-2; D not certain. This CDR3 is 16 amino acids long. The V gene lost 3 bases and the J gene lost 1 base, with 15 bases spanning the gap. Germline assignment: CDR1 MNHNS and CDR2 SASEGT. The CDR3 coding sequence is TGTGCCAGCAGTGACCCAGGCGAGTTCTTTAACTATGGCTACACCTTC. Its translation: CASSDPGEFFNYGYTF.

The rearrangement links TRBV19 to TRBJ1-1, with 7 bases fitting TRBD1. V dropped 8 bases and J dropped 4; count of bases not matched to a gene: 10. CDR1 LNHDA and CDR2 SQIVND come from the germline V gene (reference sequence). The CDR3 consists of 14 residues. This CDR3 reads CASHRDSLTTEAFF. CDR3 DNA sequence: TGTGCCAGTCACCGGGACAGTCTCACCACTGAAGCTTTCTTT.

CDR3 sequence: CASGVGAYEQYF. The CDR3 coding sequence is TGCGCCAGCGGGGTAGGGGCCTACGAGCAGTACTTC. The V call is TRBV10-2, the J call TRBJ2-7; maybe TRBD1 (5 bases). From germline, CDR1 is WSHSY and CDR2 SAAADI. The CDR3 is 12 residues long. Trimming left V 8 bases short and J 2 bases short, with 10 bases between.

V gene TRBV21-1 combines with J gene TRBJ2-3; the listed D gene, TRBD1, was not tested against the DNA. TRBV21-1 is an annotated pseudogene. The CDR3 loop spans 16 amino acids. CDR3 residues: CASSIRQERGTDTQYF. CDR3 in DNA: TGTGCCAGCAGCATACGACAGGAAAGAGGGACAGATACGCAGTATTTT.

The J gene is TRBJ2-7, the V gene TRBV28, with TRBD1 matching over 7 bases. The CDR3 runs to 13 residues. Unmatched junction bases numbered 6, after V lost 8 bases and J lost 2 bases. Germline V gene lookup returns CDR1 MDHEN and CDR2 SYDVKM. The CDR3 sequence: CASLRDSPYEQYF. For the CDR3, the DNA is TGTGCCAGCCTCCGGGACAGCCCCTACGAGCAGTACTTC.

The chain employs TRBV6-5 and TRBJ2-1, with D unresolved. Germline loops: CDR1 MNHEY, CDR2 SVGAGI. Trimming cost V 0 bases and J 2 bases, with 11 bases left between them. This CDR3 has 16 amino acids. CDR3 DNA sequence: TGTGCCAGCAGTTACTCCCACGGAGCACCCTACAATGAGCAGTTCTTC. Protein: CASSYSHGAPYNEQFF.

The genes are TRBV21-1 and TRBJ2-7; TRBD1 is taken as the D call from the table, unchecked against the DNA. TRBV21-1 is described as a pseudogene. CDR3 length: 19 residues. CDR3 DNA: TGTGCCAGCAGCAAAGAGGGCACAGGCGACCCGATAGGCAAAGACGAGCAGTACTTC. It encodes CASSKEGTGDPIGKDEQYF.

The J gene is TRBJ2-1, the V gene TRBV27; the D gene is possibly TRBD2 (5 bases). Germline CDR1 reads MNHEY; CDR2 reads SMNVEV (reference sequence). The CDR3 consists of 14 residues. V lost 3 bases and J lost 4, with 10 bases in between. CDR3 bases: TGTGCCAGCAGTTTCTCCGGGGATTACAATGAGCAGTTCTTC. This sequence encodes CASSFSGDYNEQFF.

This chain connects TRBV30 to TRBJ1-3, with 10 bases matching TRBD1. Per germline, CDR1 GTSNPN and CDR2 SVGIG (reference sequence). This CDR3 comprises 15 residues. V lost 1 base and J lost 5; bases outside the gene matches: 5. CDR3 amino acids: CAWSARTGGRNTIYF. CDR3 sequence (DNA): TGTGCCTGGAGTGCGAGGACAGGGGGAAGAAACACCATATATTTT.

The chain combines TRBV7-2 with TRBJ2-1; 10 nucleotides agree with TRBD2. Looked up from germline, CDR1 is SGHTA and CDR2 is FQGNSA. The CDR3 is made up of 15 amino acids. V lost 1 base to trimming and J lost 12 bases; unmatched junction nucleotides: 9. CDR3 protein: CASSLDSGRTTGQFF. CDR3 DNA: TGTGCCAGCAGCTTAGATAGCGGGAGGACCACCGGGCAGTTCTTC.

The CDR3 sequence: CASSQDRDYGYTF. The CDR3 DNA reads as TGTGCCAGCAGCCAAGACAGGGACTATGGCTACACCTTC. This chain uses TRBV3-1 (or the pseudogene TRBV3-2) with TRBJ1-2, with D maybe TRBD1 (5 bases). Germline CDR1 and CDR2: LGHDT and YNNKEL (reference sequence). This CDR3 is 13 amino acids long. Trimming stripped 0 bases from V and 3 bases from J, with 5 bases between.

The chain has TRBV15 and TRBJ2-5, with TRBD1 matching over 8 bases. CDR1 LNHNV and CDR2 YYDKDF come from the germline V gene (reference sequence). V trimming: 2 bases; J trimming: 2 bases; junction bases outside the gene matches: 4. This CDR3 spans 15 amino acids. The CDR3 region has the DNA TGTGCCACCAGCAGAACCCGGGACAGGCAAGAGACCCAGTACTTC. Translation gives CATSRTRDRQETQYF.

As regards this clone: One end of the junction fails to match germline, which may point to a read error. The rearrangement uses TRBV7-7 and TRBJ2-1; D might be TRBD2 (5 bases). Per germline, CDR1 SSHAT and CDR2 FNYEAQ (reference sequence). This CDR3 is 15 amino acids long. For the CDR3, the DNA is TGTGCTAGCAGCTTAGCGCTCACGGGTTTCAATGAGCAGTTCTTC. It codes for CASSLALTGFNEQFF.

The chain couples TRBV5-1 to TRBJ2-5; D perhaps matches TRBD1 (6 bases). Looked up from germline, CDR1 is SGHRS and CDR2 is YFSETQ. The CDR3 is 15 amino acids. Trimming removed 3 bases at V and 3 bases at J, with 15 bases between. CDR3 in DNA: TGCGCCAGCAGCTCAGGGAGTACAGGGAAAGAGACCCAGTACTTC. The encoded protein is CASSSGSTGKETQYF. The full variable domain, with the rest looked up from reference TRBV5-1 and TRBJ2-5, is KAGVTQTPRYLIKTRGQQVTLSCSPISGHRSVSWYQQTPGQGLQFLFEYFSETQRNKGNFPGRFSGRQFSNSRSEMNVSTLELGDSALYLCASSSGSTGKETQYFGPGTRLLVL.

This chain connects TRBV5-1 to TRBJ2-1; D remains ambiguous. Germline V CDR1 and CDR2: SGHRS, YFSETQ. CDR3 size: 13 residues. Trimming pared 1 base from V and 4 bases from J, leaving 6 bases between. DNA of the CDR3: TGCGCCAGCAGCTTGACGGGTTACAATGAGCAGTTCTTC. Amino acids: CASSLTGYNEQFF.

The V and J genes are TRBV10-1 and TRBJ2-3; 11 nucleotides agree with TRBD2. CDR1 and CDR2 from the germline V gene are WNHNN and SYGVQD (reference sequence). Trimming at V came to 5 bases and at J to 7 bases, leaving 5 bases not matched to a gene. CDR3 size: 14 residues. The CDR3 here is CASSMGLAANTQYF. CDR3 bases: TGCGCCAGCAGTATGGGACTAGCGGCCAATACGCAGTATTTT.

The chain employs TRBV30 and TRBJ1-2, with D perhaps matching TRBD1 (6 bases). V was cut by 3 bases and J by 2 bases, with 10 bases left in between. This CDR3 is 13 amino acids long. Germline CDR1 is GTSNPN and CDR2 is SVGIG (reference sequence). The CDR3 DNA reads as TGTGCCTGGAGAGAGGGGGGGAACTATGGCTACACCTTC. Protein: CAWREGGNYGYTF.

The chain is built from TRBV3-1 (or the pseudogene TRBV3-2) and TRBJ2-7; TRBD2 is a possible D gene (5 bases). The CDR3 loop spans 15 amino acids. Germline V gene sequence: CDR1 LGHDT, CDR2 YNNKEL (reference sequence). V was pared by 1 base and J by 5 bases, with 15 bases between. CDR3: CASSQVTGSPDEQYF. CDR3 sequence (DNA): TGTGCCAGCAGCCAAGTAACGGGATCCCCAGACGAGCAGTACTTC.

The gene calls are TRBV5-1 and TRBJ2-2, with 7 bases identical to TRBD1. After removal of 1 base from V and 8 bases from J, the junction contained 11 bases not matched to a gene. The CDR3 has 16 residues. Germline assignment: CDR1 SGHRS and CDR2 YFSETQ. The DNA of the CDR3 is TGCGCCAGCAGCTTGTCTGCGGCGACAGGGCGAGGGGAGCTGTTTTTT. Protein sequence: CASSLSAATGRGELFF. The whole variable domain, remainder taken from reference TRBV5-1 and TRBJ2-2, is KAGVTQTPRYLIKTRGQQVTLSCSPISGHRSVSWYQQTPGQGLQFLFEYFSETQRNKGNFPGRFSGRQFSNSRSEMNVSTLELGDSALYLCASSLSAATGRGELFFGEGSRLTVL.

This clone was counted a single time. The gene calls are TRBV7-9 and TRBJ1-6; 7 bases are a match to TRBD1. V lost 1 base, J lost 10 bases, and 7 bases stayed unmatched. CDR3 length: 15 residues. CDR1 and CDR2 from the germline V gene are SEHNR and FQNEAQ (reference sequence). Here the CDR3 DNA reads TGTGCCAGCAGCTTAGTCGGGGACAGCAGATCACCCCTCCACTTT. This codes for CASSLVGDSRSPLHF.

V is TRBV2 and J is TRBJ2-7; tentative D call: TRBD1 (6 bases). Germline CDR1 and CDR2: SNHLY and FYNNEI. The CDR3 runs to 15 residues. V lost 6 bases to trimming and J lost 5 bases, with 20 bases between them. The CDR3 reads CASSEPRGNRDEQYF. The CDR3 DNA reads TGTGCCAGCAGCGAACCGAGGGGGAATCGAGACGAGCAGTACTTC.

Here the CDR3 reads CASSASGRTYNEQFF. CDR3 DNA sequence: TGTGCCAGCAGCGCCAGCGGGAGGACTTACAATGAGCAGTTCTTC. The chain couples TRBV9 to TRBJ2-1; 9 bases are a match to TRBD2. The junction had 5 bases not matched to a gene; V was cut back by 3 bases and J by 4 bases. This CDR3 region has 15 residues. Germline V gene data show CDR1 as SGDLS and CDR2 as YYNGEE.

The chain uses TRBV5-4 and TRBJ2-1; 10 nucleotides align to TRBD1. This CDR3 has 14 residues. V was clipped by 3 bases and J by 7 bases; unmatched bases: 4. Germline loops: CDR1 SGHNT, CDR2 YYREEE (reference sequence). The CDR3 reads CASSYRDRGNEQFF. CDR3 DNA sequence: TGTGCCAGCAGCTACCGGGACAGGGGAAATGAGCAGTTCTTC.

The chain employs TRBV11-2 and TRBJ2-7; TRBD1 agrees at 10 bases. The CDR3 loop spans 15 amino acids. Germline CDR1 reads SGHAT; CDR2 reads FQNNGV. V lost 5 bases and J lost 5; bases outside the gene matches: 9. This chain's CDR3 is CASSETGGALNEQYF. CDR3 sequence (DNA): TGTGCCAGCAGCGAGACAGGGGGCGCGTTGAACGAGCAGTACTTC.

This clone came up a few times. The J gene is TRBJ1-1, the V gene TRBV6-5, with TRBD1 identical over 7 bases. From germline, CDR1 is MNHEY and CDR2 SVGAGI. Trimming cost V 2 bases and J 4 bases; bases outside gene matches: 7. The CDR3 is made up of 15 amino acids. For the CDR3, the DNA is TGTGCCAGCAGTTACAGAACAGGGGCTGGCACTGAAGCTTTCTTT. Translated, it gives CASSYRTGAGTEAFF.

In this sample, this clone turned up once. The chain has TRBV29-1 and TRBJ2-1; weak D call: TRBD1 (5 bases). V lost 1 base to trimming and J lost 9 bases, with 22 bases between them. The CDR3 covers 16 residues. Per germline, CDR1 SQVTM and CDR2 ANQGSEA. The CDR3 DNA reads as TGCAGCGTTGAAGGGGGCAGGGTTGGCCTATCGAGTGAGCAGTTCTTC. This encodes CSVEGGRVGLSSEQFF.